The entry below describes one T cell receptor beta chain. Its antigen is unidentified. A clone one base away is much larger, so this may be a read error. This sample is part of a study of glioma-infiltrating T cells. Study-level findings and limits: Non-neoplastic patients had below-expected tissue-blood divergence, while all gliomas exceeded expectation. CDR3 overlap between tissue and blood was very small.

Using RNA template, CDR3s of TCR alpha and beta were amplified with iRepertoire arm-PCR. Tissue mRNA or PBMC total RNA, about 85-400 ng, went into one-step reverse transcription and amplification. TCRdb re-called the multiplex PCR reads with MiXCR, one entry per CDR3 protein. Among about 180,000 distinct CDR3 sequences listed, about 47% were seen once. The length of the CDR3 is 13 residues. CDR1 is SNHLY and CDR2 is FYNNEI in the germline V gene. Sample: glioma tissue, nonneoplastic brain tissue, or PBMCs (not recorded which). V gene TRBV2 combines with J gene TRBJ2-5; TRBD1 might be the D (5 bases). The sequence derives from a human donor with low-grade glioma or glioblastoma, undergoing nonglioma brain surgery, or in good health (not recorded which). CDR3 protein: CASRRDREENQYF. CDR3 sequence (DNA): TGTGCCAGCAGACGAGACAGAGAAGAGAACCAGTACTTC.